What follows are 18 T cell receptor beta chains derived from one specimen sequenced in a study of early T cells in non-severe SARS-CoV-2 infection. One entry per CDR3 protein results from TCRdb running MiXCR on the 5' RACE reads. The sample lists over 75,000 distinct CDR3 sequences, around 14% occurring once. Sequences were obtained from whole blood. Receptors were obtained from an adult who was a healthcare worker with PCR-confirmed SARS-CoV-2 infection or an uninfected control (not recorded which).

V and J are TRBV12-3 or TRBV12-4 and TRBJ2-2, with 11 bases matching TRBD2. This CDR3 contains 18 residues. V dropped 5 bases and J dropped 2; count of bases not matched to a gene: 10. Written as DNA, the CDR3 is TGTGCCAGCAGTCGACACTCCGGGACTAGCGGTAACACCGGGGAGCTGTTTTTT. Protein sequence: CASSRHSGTSGNTGELFF.

V gene TRBV9 combines with J gene TRBJ2-2, with D tentatively TRBD1 (6 bases). CDR1 and CDR2 from the germline V gene are SGDLS and YYNGEE. V was cut by 8 bases and J by 5 bases, with 16 bases left in between. The CDR3 consists of 14 residues. The CDR3 DNA reads as TGTGCCAGTACTACAGGGTCGGGGACCGGGGAGCTGTTTTTT. Its translation: CASTTGSGTGELFF.

CDR3 in amino acids: CASTAGPVAFF. The CDR3 DNA follows: TGTGCCAGCACCGCTGGACCGGTGGCTTTCTTT. The chain has TRBV2 and TRBJ1-1; D remains ambiguous. Germline CDR1 reads SNHLY; CDR2 reads FYNNEI. The CDR3 has 11 residues. The V end lost 7 bases, the J end lost 11 bases, and 14 bases lay between the germline ends.

There are a few counts of this clonotype. This sequence joins TRBV12-3 or TRBV12-4 and TRBJ2-3; the D gene is possibly TRBD1 (6 bases). Trimming removed 6 bases from V and 2 bases from J, with 12 bases in between. The CDR3 totals 14 residues. CDR3 coding DNA: TGTGCCAGCAGAAGGACAGCTCACACAGATACGCAGTATTTT. It specifies CASRRTAHTDTQYF.

The rearrangement links TRBV28 to TRBJ2-7, with D uncertain. The V end was cut by 8 bases, the J end by 7 bases, with 21 bases between. The CDR3 consists of 14 residues. CDR1 and CDR2 (germline): MDHEN, SYDVKM. The chain's CDR3 is CASCPGAMVGEQYF. The CDR3 nucleotides read TGTGCCAGCTGCCCGGGTGCTATGGTTGGGGAGCAGTACTTC.

This clonotype came up a few times. The J gene is TRBJ2-1, the V gene TRBV28; D is perhaps TRBD2 (5 bases). The CDR3 contains 15 residues. Germline V gene data show CDR1 as MDHEN and CDR2 as SYDVKM. V was pared by 6 bases and J by 4 bases, with 16 bases between. CDR3: CASRPISRGYNEQFF. The CDR3 nucleotides are TGTGCCAGCAGGCCAATTAGCCGGGGATACAATGAGCAGTTCTTC. Full variable domain (missing parts from reference TRBV28 and TRBJ2-1): DVKVTQSSRYLVKRTGEKVFLECVQDMDHENMFWYRQDPGLGLRLIYFSYDVKMKEKGDIPEGYSVSREKKERFSLILESASTNQTSMYLCASRPISRGYNEQFFGPGTRLTVL.

This clonotype was picked up a small number of times. The chain is built from TRBV28 and TRBJ2-3, with D tentatively TRBD2 (5 bases). The CDR3 has 14 residues. The V end was cut by 7 bases, the J end by 0 bases, with 11 bases between. Germline CDR1 reads MDHEN; CDR2 reads SYDVKM. The CDR3 DNA reads as TGTGCCAGCACCCGGGAATCTAGCACAGATACGCAGTATTTT. It translates to CASTRESSTDTQYF. The complete variable domain, with remaining parts taken from reference TRBV28 and TRBJ2-3, reads DVKVTQSSRYLVKRTGEKVFLECVQDMDHENMFWYRQDPGLGLRLIYFSYDVKMKEKGDIPEGYSVSREKKERFSLILESASTNQTSMYLCASTRESSTDTQYFGPGTRLTVL.

This chain joins TRBV27 and TRBJ1-6; TRBD1 matches 8 bases. The V gene's germline CDR1 is MNHEY and CDR2 SMNVEV (reference sequence). CDR3 length equals 14 residues. After removal of 6 bases from V and 10 bases from J, the junction contained 8 bases not matched to a gene. CDR3 sequence reads: CASRYRGSRSPLHF. CDR3 bases: TGTGCCAGCAGGTACAGGGGGTCGCGGTCACCCCTCCACTTT.

The chain combines TRBV7-9 with TRBJ1-2, with TRBD1 matching 7 bases. The CDR3 contains 16 residues. J lost 0 bases, V lost 10 bases, and 14 bases had no gene match. The germline CDR1 and CDR2 sequences are SEHNR and FQNEAQ (reference sequence). The CDR3 DNA follows: TGTGCCACCTACAGGGGCGCCGACTTCGCTAACTATGGCTACACCTTC. Translated: CATYRGADFANYGYTF.

CDR3: CATSRTGTDNSPLHF. CDR3 coding DNA: TGTGCCACCAGCAGAACCGGGACAGATAATTCACCCCTCCACTTT. The chain employs TRBV15 and TRBJ1-6, with 7 positions matching TRBD1. The CDR3 has 15 residues. J was trimmed by 5 bases and V by 2 bases; bases with no gene match: 3. Germline lookup yields CDR1 LNHNV and CDR2 YYDKDF (reference sequence).

The genes are TRBV4-2 and TRBJ1-4, with a possible D match to TRBD1 (6 bases). Germline-derived CDR1 and CDR2 are LGHNA and YNFKEQ. Trimming shortened V by 5 bases and J by 2 bases, and 33 bases separated the two germline ends. There are 22 residues in the CDR3. The CDR3 DNA reads TGTGCCAGCAGCTCAAAGATGATGGTTTGGCTGTGGAAGGGGGAGACTAATGAAAAACTGTTTTTT. As protein: CASSSKMMVWLWKGETNEKLFF.

The sample holds many counts of this clonotype. This chain connects TRBV2 to TRBJ2-7, with no clear D. The length of the CDR3 is 13 residues. In germline, CDR1 is SNHLY, CDR2 FYNNEI. V was clipped by 9 bases and J by 1 base, with 13 bases between them. The CDR3 bases are TGTGCCAGTGAAGACGTTGGATCCTACGAGCAGTACTTC. Protein sequence: CASEDVGSYEQYF.

This clonotype has a handful of counts. The rearrangement links TRBV15 to TRBJ2-5; tentatively, D is TRBD2 (7 bases). CDR3 length: 18 amino acids. The germline V and J ends were trimmed by 3 bases and 3 bases, with 23 bases remaining between them. Germline V CDR1 and CDR2: LNHNV, YYDKDF (reference sequence). The CDR3 here is CATSSPQLRGRGKETQYF. As DNA, the CDR3 is TGTGCCACCAGCAGCCCCCAACTTAGAGGGAGGGGGAAAGAGACCCAGTACTTC. Filled out from reference TRBV15 and TRBJ2-5, the complete variable domain reads DAMVIQNPRYQVTQFGKPVTLSCSQTLNHNVMYWYQQKSSQAPKLLFHYYDKDFNNEADTPDNFQSRRPNTSFCFLDIRSPGLGDTAMYLCATSSPQLRGRGKETQYFGPGTRLLVL.

The sample holds many counts of this clonotype. The rearrangement uses TRBV11-2 and TRBJ2-1; D gene uncertain. This CDR3 is 13 amino acids long. CDR1 is SGHAT, CDR2 FQNNGV, per germline. Trimming stripped 0 bases from V and 10 bases from J, with 10 bases between. CDR3 region: CASSLDLMGEQFF. As DNA, the CDR3 is TGTGCCAGCAGCTTAGATCTTATGGGGGAGCAGTTCTTC.

This clonotype was seen repeatedly, ten times or more. The chain employs TRBV11-2 and TRBJ2-2; D possibly corresponds to TRBD1 (6 bases). This CDR3 spans 16 amino acids. CDR1 is SGHAT, CDR2 FQNNGV, per germline. V lost 1 base and J 4 bases, leaving 13 bases between the germline ends. The CDR3 DNA follows: TGTGCCAGCAGCTTAGGTCCAGGGGCGGGCACCGGGGAGCTGTTTTTT. Protein: CASSLGPGAGTGELFF.

This clonotype occurred a few times. V gene TRBV10-2 combines with J gene TRBJ2-1; 11 positions match TRBD2. J lost 6 bases, V lost 7 bases, and 8 bases had no gene match. The CDR3 has 15 residues. The germline CDR1 and CDR2 sequences are WSHSY and SAAADI. CDR3 DNA: TGCGCCAGCAAAAGCACCGGGACTAGCGGCAATGAGCAGTTCTTC. This codes for CASKSTGTSGNEQFF.

The DNA for the CDR3 is TGTGCCAGCAGCCGGAACCACAATGAGCAGTTCTTC. Protein product: CASSRNHNEQFF. The chain links TRBV7-9 to TRBJ2-1; D not resolved. Germline CDR1 is SEHNR and CDR2 is FQNEAQ (reference sequence). This CDR3 spans 12 amino acids. V lost 5 bases, J lost 5 bases, and 7 bases lay in between.

This clonotype showed up just a few times. This chain joins TRBV7-9 and TRBJ2-2; TRBD2 might be the D (5 bases). This CDR3 contains 14 residues. Trimming shortened V by 8 bases and J by 3 bases, and 13 bases separated the two germline ends. Germline loops: CDR1 SEHNR, CDR2 FQNEAQ (reference sequence). This chain's CDR3 is CASPKDFYTGELFF. The CDR3 DNA is TGTGCCAGCCCCAAGGACTTCTACACCGGGGAGCTGTTTTTT.